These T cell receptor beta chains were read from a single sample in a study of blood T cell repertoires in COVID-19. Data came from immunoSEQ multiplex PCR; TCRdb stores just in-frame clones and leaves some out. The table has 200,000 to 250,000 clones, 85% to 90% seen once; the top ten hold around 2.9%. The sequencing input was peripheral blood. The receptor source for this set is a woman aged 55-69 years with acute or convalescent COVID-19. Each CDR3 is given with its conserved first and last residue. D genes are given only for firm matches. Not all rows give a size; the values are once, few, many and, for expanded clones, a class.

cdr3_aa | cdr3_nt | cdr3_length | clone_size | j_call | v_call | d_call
CASSLGPGQAEGPQHF | TGTGCCAGCAGCTTAGGTCCGGGACAGGCGGAGGGGCCCCAGCATTTT | 16 | . | TRBJ1-5 | TRBV7-2 | TRBD1
CASSRSGTGSNEQYF | TGTGCCAGCAGTCGCTCTGGGACAGGGAGTAACGAGCAGTACTTC | 15 | . | TRBJ2-7 | TRBV3-1/TRBV3-2 | TRBD1
CASSTWTGVFYEQYF | TGTGCCAGTAGTACCTGGACAGGGGTCTTCTACGAGCAGTACTTC | 15 | . | TRBJ2-7 | TRBV19 | TRBD1
CASSPEAGLGETQYF | TGTGCCAGCTCACCGGAGGCGGGACTAGGAGAGACCCAGTACTTC | 15 | . | TRBJ2-5 | TRBV18 | TRBD2
CASGSRGESYNEQFF | TGTGCCAGCGGCAGCCGGGGAGAGTCCTACAATGAGCAGTTCTTC | 15 | . | TRBJ2-1 | TRBV28 | .
CASSSGYRGRFSYEQYF | TGTGCCAGCAGTTCCGGGTACAGGGGGCGATTCTCCTACGAGCAGTACTTC | 17 | . | TRBJ2-7 | TRBV27 | TRBD1
CASRLSGLRRGQREKLFF | TGTGCCAGCAGGTTATCGGGCCTCCGGAGGGGGCAACGGGAAAAACTGTTTTTT | 18 | . | TRBJ1-4 | TRBV28 | TRBD1
CASSLGQNYEQYF | TGTGCCAGCAGCTTAGGACAGAACTACGAGCAGTACTTC | 13 | . | TRBJ2-7 | TRBV7-2 | .
CATSRSSYEQYF | TGCGCCACCTCGCGTAGCTCCTACGAGCAGTACTTC | 12 | . | TRBJ2-7 | TRBV10-1 | .
CASSSGQGPFYGYTF | TGCGCCAGCAGCTCTGGACAGGGGCCCTTCTATGGCTACACCTTC | 15 | . | TRBJ1-2 | TRBV5-1 | TRBD1
CASKGVGANQPQHF | TGTGCCAGCAAAGGGGTGGGGGCCAATCAGCCCCAGCATTTT | 14 | . | TRBJ1-5 | TRBV2 | .
CAWKPRGADTQYF | TGTGCCTGGAAGCCCCGCGGAGCAGATACGCAGTATTTT | 13 | . | TRBJ2-3 | TRBV30 | .
CASGALGSGANVLTF | TGTGCCAGTGGGGCTTTGGGCTCTGGGGCCAACGTCCTGACTTTC | 15 | . | TRBJ2-6 | TRBV19 | .
CASGGGTAYNEQFF | TGCGCCAGCGGCGGCGGGACAGCTTACAATGAGCAGTTCTTC | 14 | . | TRBJ2-1 | TRBV10-1 | .
CASSTIQGNQPQHF | TGTGCCAGTAGTACGATACAGGGGAATCAGCCCCAGCATTTT | 14 | . | TRBJ1-5 | TRBV19 | TRBD1
CASSSHRGRADTQYF | TGTGCCAGCAGTTCCCACAGGGGGCGCGCAGATACGCAGTATTTT | 15 | few | TRBJ2-3 | TRBV28 | TRBD1
CASSPRVATYNEQFF | TGTGCCAGCAGCCCACGGGTCGCAACCTACAATGAGCAGTTCTTC | 15 | . | TRBJ2-1 | TRBV7-3 | .
CASSAERGGYGYTF | TGTGCCAGCAGTGCTGAAAGGGGGGGCTATGGCTACACCTTC | 14 | . | TRBJ1-2 | TRBV2 | .
CASSRGGGRTEAFF | TGTGCCAGCAGCAGAGGGGGGGGTCGCACTGAAGCTTTCTTT | 14 | few | TRBJ1-1 | TRBV7-8 | .
CASSYRGQGLNTEAFF | TGTGCCAGCAGTTATAGGGGGCAAGGTTTGAACACTGAAGCTTTCTTT | 16 | . | TRBJ1-1 | TRBV28 | TRBD1
CASKGREGRTDTQYF | TGTGCCAGCAAAGGGCGGGAGGGCCGCACAGATACGCAGTATTTT | 15 | . | TRBJ2-3 | TRBV2 | TRBD2
CASSFEAQGAYGYTF | TGCGCCAGCAGCTTCGAAGCACAGGGGGCCTATGGCTACACCTTC | 15 | few | TRBJ1-2 | TRBV5-1 | TRBD1
CASSRQANYGYTF | TGTGCCAGCAGCAGACAGGCTAACTATGGCTACACCTTC | 13 | . | TRBJ1-2 | TRBV9 | .
CASSHSSGTGILGELFF | TGTGCCAGCAGCCACTCGTCCGGGACAGGGATTCTTGGGGAGCTGTTTTTT | 17 | once | TRBJ2-2 | TRBV11-3 | TRBD1
CASSPGGALFF | TGTGCCAGCAGCCCAGGGGGCGCACTGTTTTTT | 11 | . | TRBJ1-4 | TRBV7-2 | TRBD1
CSVEGTSSSYNEQFF | TGCAGCGTGGAGGGGACTAGTAGCTCCTACAATGAGCAGTTCTTC | 15 | once | TRBJ2-1 | TRBV29-1 | TRBD2
CASSFLGQNTEAFF | TGTGCCAGCAGCTTCTTGGGCCAGAACACTGAAGCTTTCTTT | 14 | . | TRBJ1-1 | TRBV27 | .
CASSLGPPGPTGETQYF | TGTGCCAGCAGCTTAGGCCCCCCGGGCCCAACAGGGGAGACCCAGTACTTC | 17 | . | TRBJ2-5 | TRBV7-6 | .
CASRQGPGMNTEAFF | TGTGCCAGTAGACAGGGGCCGGGTATGAACACTGAAGCTTTCTTT | 15 | . | TRBJ1-1 | TRBV19 | TRBD1
CASKLTSAGGDGYTF | TGTGCCAGCAAATTAACCTCCGCCGGGGGGGATGGCTACACCTTC | 15 | . | TRBJ1-2 | TRBV2 | .
CASEYGGASDEQFF | TGTGCCAGTGAATACGGGGGGGCTAGCGATGAGCAGTTCTTC | 14 | . | TRBJ2-1 | TRBV7-9 | TRBD2
CASSYDIPYEQYF | TGTGCCAGCAGCTACGACATTCCCTACGAGCAGTACTTC | 13 | . | TRBJ2-7 | TRBV5-5 | .
CATSRDLVALSNQPQHF | TGTGCCACCAGCAGAGATCTCGTGGCTTTAAGCAATCAGCCCCAGCATTTT | 17 | . | TRBJ1-5 | TRBV15 | .
CASSSLAGVHIQYF | TGTGCCAGCAGTTCTCTAGCGGGAGTACACATTCAGTACTTC | 14 | . | TRBJ2-4 | TRBV6-2/TRBV6-3 | TRBD2
CASRDSGSYEQYF | TGTGCCAGCAGAGATAGCGGGAGTTACGAGCAGTACTTC | 13 | . | TRBJ2-7 | TRBV6-6 | TRBD2
CASADRLAGVNEQFF | TGCGCCAGTGCCGACAGACTAGCGGGAGTCAATGAGCAGTTCTTC | 15 | . | TRBJ2-1 | TRBV5-1 | TRBD2
CASSSSGGYSNQPQHF | TGCGCCAGCAGCTCTTCCGGGGGTTACAGCAATCAGCCCCAGCATTTT | 16 | . | TRBJ1-5 | TRBV4-1 | .
CSASAGYKVGSSYEQYF | TGCAGTGCTAGTGCGGGGTATAAGGTTGGCAGCTCCTACGAGCAGTACTTC | 17 | . | TRBJ2-7 | TRBV20-1 | .
CASSSVGLGDQETQYF | TGTGCCAGCAGTTCGGTGGGCCTCGGCGACCAAGAGACCCAGTACTTC | 16 | . | TRBJ2-5 | TRBV28 | .
CATSEDLDGYGYTF | TGCGCCACCTCGGAGGATCTCGACGGCTATGGCTACACCTTC | 14 | . | TRBJ1-2 | TRBV5-1 | .
CAIEGRGLSNYGYTF | TGTGCCATCGAGGGCAGAGGTCTATCTAACTATGGCTACACCTTC | 15 | . | TRBJ1-2 | TRBV10-3 | .
CASWTTGGNQPQHF | TGTGCCAGCTGGACAACAGGGGGAAATCAGCCCCAGCATTTT | 14 | . | TRBJ1-5 | TRBV28 | TRBD1
CASSPGEGYTF | TGTGCCAGCTCACCAGGGGAGGGCTACACCTTC | 11 | . | TRBJ1-2 | TRBV18 | .
CASSDRASYNEQFF | TGTGCCAGCTCAGACAGGGCCTCTTACAATGAGCAGTTCTTC | 14 | . | TRBJ2-1 | TRBV18 | TRBD1
CASSIQAATNEKLFF | TGCGCCAGCAGCATCCAGGCCGCCACTAATGAAAAACTGTTTTTT | 15 | . | TRBJ1-4 | TRBV5-1 | .
CASSVGDSGNTIYF | TGTGCCAGCAGCGTAGGCGACTCTGGAAACACCATATATTTT | 14 | . | TRBJ1-3 | TRBV9 | .
CASSLLGDEQFF | TGTGCCAGCAGTTTACTAGGCGATGAGCAGTTCTTC | 12 | . | TRBJ2-1 | TRBV28 | .
CASSPLSGSLGYEQFF | TGTGCCAGCAGTCCCCTCAGCGGGTCGCTCGGCTATGAGCAGTTCTTC | 16 | . | TRBJ2-1 | TRBV6-2/TRBV6-3 | .
CASSLGLVAGGVYEQYF | TGTGCCAGCAGCTTAGGCCTCGTAGCGGGAGGGGTTTACGAGCAGTACTTC | 17 | once | TRBJ2-7 | TRBV7-8 | TRBD2
CASSLPTGVNEKLFF | TGTGCCAGCAGCTTACCCACGGGGGTTAATGAAAAACTGTTTTTT | 15 | . | TRBJ1-4 | TRBV28 | .